Described below is a single TCR beta chain sequence and its context. The sample is drawn from a study of sequential checkpoint blockade in melanoma. Measured with immunoSEQ multiplex PCR; TCRdb has only the in-frame clones, and not every one. Found here are 35,000 to 40,000 clones, roughly a third of them singletons; the top ten hold 1.5% to 2%. The sample's treatment: randomized to nivolumab then ipilimumab (arm A) or the reverse (arm B). This CDR3 contains 15 residues. Germline CDR1 reads MNHGY; CDR2 reads SAAAGT. The V end was cut by 5 bases, the J end by 3 bases, with 16 bases between. Here the sequenced sample was tumor tissue (inferred from file names), taken from a patient given nivolumab and ipilimumab in sequence. The chain recombines TRBV6-8 with TRBJ1-1; D is unresolved. The origin of this receptor is a human donor with melanoma. For the CDR3, the DNA is TGTGCCAGCAGTGGTAAGTCGGGAAGTTACACTGAAGCTTTCTTT. Protein product: CASSGKSGSYTEAFF.